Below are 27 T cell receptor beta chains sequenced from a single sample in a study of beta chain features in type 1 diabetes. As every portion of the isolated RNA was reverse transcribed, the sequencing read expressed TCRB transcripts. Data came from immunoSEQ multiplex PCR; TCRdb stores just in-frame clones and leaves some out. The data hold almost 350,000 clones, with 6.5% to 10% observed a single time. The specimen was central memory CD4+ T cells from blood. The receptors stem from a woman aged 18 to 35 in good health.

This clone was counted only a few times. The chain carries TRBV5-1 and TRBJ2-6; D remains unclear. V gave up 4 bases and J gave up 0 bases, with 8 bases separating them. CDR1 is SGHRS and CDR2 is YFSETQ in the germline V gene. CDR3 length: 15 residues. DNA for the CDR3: TGCGCCAGCAGCGTAGGGAACTCTGGGGCCAACGTCCTGACTTTC. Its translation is CASSVGNSGANVLTF. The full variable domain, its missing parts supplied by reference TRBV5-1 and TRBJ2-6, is KAGVTQTPRYLIKTRGQQVTLSCSPISGHRSVSWYQQTPGQGLQFLFEYFSETQRNKGNFPGRFSGRQFSNSRSEMNVSTLELGDSALYLCASSVGNSGANVLTFGAGSRLTVL.

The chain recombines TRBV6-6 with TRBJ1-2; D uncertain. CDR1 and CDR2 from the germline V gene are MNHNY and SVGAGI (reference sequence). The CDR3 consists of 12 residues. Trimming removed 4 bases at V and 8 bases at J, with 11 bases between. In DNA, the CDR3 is TGTGCCAGCAGTTTAACCCTACGGGGCTACACCTTC. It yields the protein CASSLTLRGYTF.

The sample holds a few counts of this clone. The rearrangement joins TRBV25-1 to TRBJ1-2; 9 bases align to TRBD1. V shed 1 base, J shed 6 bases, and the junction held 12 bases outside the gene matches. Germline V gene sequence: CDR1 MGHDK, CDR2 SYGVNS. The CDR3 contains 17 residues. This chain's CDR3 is CASSEFEVQGAQNGYTF. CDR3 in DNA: TGTGCCAGCAGTGAATTCGAGGTACAGGGGGCTCAGAATGGCTACACCTTC.

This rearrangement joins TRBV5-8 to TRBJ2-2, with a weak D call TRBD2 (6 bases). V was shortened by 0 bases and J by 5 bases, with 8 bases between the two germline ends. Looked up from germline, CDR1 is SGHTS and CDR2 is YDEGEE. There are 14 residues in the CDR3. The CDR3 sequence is CASSLDRGTGELFF. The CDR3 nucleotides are TGTGCCAGCAGCTTGGATCGGGGGACCGGGGAGCTGTTTTTT.

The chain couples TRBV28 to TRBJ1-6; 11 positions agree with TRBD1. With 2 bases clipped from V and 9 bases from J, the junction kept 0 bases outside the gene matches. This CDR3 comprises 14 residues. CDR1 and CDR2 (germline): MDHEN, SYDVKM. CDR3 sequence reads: CASSLGTGGSPLHF. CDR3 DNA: TGTGCCAGCAGTTTAGGGACAGGGGGTTCACCCCTCCACTTT.

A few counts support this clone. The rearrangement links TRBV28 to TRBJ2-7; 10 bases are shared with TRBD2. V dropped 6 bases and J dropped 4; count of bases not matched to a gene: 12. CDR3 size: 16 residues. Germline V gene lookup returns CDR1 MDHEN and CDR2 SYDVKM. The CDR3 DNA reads TGTGCCAGCAGGCCCGTCGCTAGCGGGAGTGGGTACGAGCAGTACTTC. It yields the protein CASRPVASGSGYEQYF. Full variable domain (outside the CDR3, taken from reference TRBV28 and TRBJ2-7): DVKVTQSSRYLVKRTGEKVFLECVQDMDHENMFWYRQDPGLGLRLIYFSYDVKMKEKGDIPEGYSVSREKKERFSLILESASTNQTSMYLCASRPVASGSGYEQYFGPGTRLTVT.

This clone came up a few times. In DNA, the CDR3 is TGCAGCGGTAGGACAGGGACCACCGGGGAGCTGTTTTTT. Translating gives CSGRTGTTGELFF. The chain recombines TRBV29-1 with TRBJ2-2, with 8 bases that match TRBD1. The V and J ends lost 7 bases and 4 bases, in that order; junction bases with no gene match: 5. The V gene's germline CDR1 is SQVTM and CDR2 ANQGSEA. The CDR3 sequence is 13 residues long.

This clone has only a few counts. CDR3 residues: CASSFGGREETQYF. CDR3 DNA sequence: TGTGCCAGCAGCTTCGGTGGGCGAGAAGAGACCCAGTACTTC. J is TRBJ2-5 and V is TRBV5-4, with D uncertain. This CDR3 comprises 14 residues. Trimming removed 2 bases at V and 3 bases at J, with 11 bases between. CDR1 and CDR2 from the germline V gene are SGHNT and YYREEE (reference sequence).

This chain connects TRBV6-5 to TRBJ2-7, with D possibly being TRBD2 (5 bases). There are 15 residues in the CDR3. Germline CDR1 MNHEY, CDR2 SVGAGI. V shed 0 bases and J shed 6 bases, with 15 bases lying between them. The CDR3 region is CASSYSRLGEGEQYF. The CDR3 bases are TGTGCCAGCAGTTACTCCCGCCTAGGAGAGGGCGAGCAGTACTTC.

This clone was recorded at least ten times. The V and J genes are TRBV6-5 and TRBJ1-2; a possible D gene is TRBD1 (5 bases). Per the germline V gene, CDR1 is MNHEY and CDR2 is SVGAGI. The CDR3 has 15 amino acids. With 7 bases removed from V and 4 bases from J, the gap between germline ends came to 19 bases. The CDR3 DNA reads TGTGCCAGCACTCCCACCGGGCAGGGAAGCTATGGCTACACCTTC. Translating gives CASTPTGQGSYGYTF.

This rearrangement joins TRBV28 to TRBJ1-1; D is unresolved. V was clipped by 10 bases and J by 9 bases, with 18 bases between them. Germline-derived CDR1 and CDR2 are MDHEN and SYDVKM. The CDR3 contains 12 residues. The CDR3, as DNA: TGTGCCACCCTAGCGGTCCCCGTTCAAGCTTTCTTT. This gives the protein CATLAVPVQAFF.

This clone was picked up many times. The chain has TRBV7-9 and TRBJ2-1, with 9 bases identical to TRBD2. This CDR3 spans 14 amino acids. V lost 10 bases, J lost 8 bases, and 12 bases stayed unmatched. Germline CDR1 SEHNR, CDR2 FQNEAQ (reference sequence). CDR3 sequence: CATRLGGRGHEQFF. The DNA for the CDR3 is TGTGCCACCCGATTGGGCGGGAGGGGGCATGAGCAGTTCTTC.

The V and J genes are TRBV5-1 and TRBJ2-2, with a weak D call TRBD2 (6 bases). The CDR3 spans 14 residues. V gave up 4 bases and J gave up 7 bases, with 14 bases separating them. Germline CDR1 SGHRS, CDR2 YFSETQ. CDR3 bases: TGCGCCAGCAGCCCGCCAGGAGGGCACGGGGAGCTGTTTTTT. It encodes CASSPPGGHGELFF.

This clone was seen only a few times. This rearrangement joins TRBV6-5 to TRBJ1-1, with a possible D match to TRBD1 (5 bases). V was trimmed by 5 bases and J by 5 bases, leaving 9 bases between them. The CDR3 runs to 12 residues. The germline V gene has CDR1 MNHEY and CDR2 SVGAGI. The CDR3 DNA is TGTGCCAGCAGTGAAGGGGAAACTGAAGCTTTCTTT. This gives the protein CASSEGETEAFF.

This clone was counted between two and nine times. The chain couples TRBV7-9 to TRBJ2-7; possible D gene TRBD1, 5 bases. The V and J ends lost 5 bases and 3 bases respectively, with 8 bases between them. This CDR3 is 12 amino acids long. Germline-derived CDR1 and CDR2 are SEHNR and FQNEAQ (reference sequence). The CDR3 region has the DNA TGTGCCAGCAGCCGGACATTCTACGAGCAGTACTTC. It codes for CASSRTFYEQYF.

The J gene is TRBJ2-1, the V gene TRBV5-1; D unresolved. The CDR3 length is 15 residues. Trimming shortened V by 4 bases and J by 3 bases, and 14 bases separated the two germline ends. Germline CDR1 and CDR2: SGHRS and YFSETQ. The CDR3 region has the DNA TGCGCCAGCAGCGGTGAGCAAGGGCGCTACAATGAGCAGTTCTTC. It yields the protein CASSGEQGRYNEQFF.

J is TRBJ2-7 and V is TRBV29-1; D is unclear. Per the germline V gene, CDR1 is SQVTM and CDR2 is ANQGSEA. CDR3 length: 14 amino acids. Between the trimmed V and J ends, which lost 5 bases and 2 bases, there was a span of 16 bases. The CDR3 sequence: CSVLFLSNTYEQYF. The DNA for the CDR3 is TGCAGCGTTTTGTTCCTAAGCAATACCTACGAGCAGTACTTC.

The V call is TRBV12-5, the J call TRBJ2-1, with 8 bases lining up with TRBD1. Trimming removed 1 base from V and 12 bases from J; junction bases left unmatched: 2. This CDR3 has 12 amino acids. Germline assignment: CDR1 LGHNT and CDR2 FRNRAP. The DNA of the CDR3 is TGTGCTAGTGGTTTGGGAACAGGGGGGCAGTTCTTC. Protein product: CASGLGTGGQFF.

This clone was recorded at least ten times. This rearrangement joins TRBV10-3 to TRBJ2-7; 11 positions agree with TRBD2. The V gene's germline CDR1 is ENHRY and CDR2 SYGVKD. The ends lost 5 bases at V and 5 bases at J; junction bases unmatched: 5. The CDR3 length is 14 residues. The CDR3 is CAISIAGGPHEQYF. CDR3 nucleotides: TGTGCCATCAGTATAGCGGGAGGGCCCCACGAGCAGTACTTC.

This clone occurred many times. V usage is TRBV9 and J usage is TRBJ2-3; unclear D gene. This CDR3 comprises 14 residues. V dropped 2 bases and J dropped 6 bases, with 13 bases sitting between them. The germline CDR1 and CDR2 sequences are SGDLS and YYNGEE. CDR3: CASSVSLPGDTQYF. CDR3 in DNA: TGTGCCAGCAGCGTTTCCCTACCCGGGGATACGCAGTATTTT.

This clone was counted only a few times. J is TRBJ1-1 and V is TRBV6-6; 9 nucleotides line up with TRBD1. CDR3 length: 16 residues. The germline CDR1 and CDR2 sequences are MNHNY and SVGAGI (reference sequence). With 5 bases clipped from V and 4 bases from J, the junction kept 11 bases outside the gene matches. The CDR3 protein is CASSLPGQGVGTEAFF. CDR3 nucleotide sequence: TGTGCCAGCAGTCTGCCGGGACAGGGAGTGGGCACTGAAGCTTTCTTT.

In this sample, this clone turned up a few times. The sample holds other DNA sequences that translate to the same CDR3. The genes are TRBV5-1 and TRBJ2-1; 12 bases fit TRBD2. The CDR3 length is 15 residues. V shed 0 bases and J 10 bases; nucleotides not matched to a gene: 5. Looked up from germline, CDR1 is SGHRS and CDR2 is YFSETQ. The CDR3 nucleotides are TGCGCCAGCAGCTTGGAGGCTAGCGGGAGGGACGAGCAGTTCTTC. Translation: CASSLEASGRDEQFF.

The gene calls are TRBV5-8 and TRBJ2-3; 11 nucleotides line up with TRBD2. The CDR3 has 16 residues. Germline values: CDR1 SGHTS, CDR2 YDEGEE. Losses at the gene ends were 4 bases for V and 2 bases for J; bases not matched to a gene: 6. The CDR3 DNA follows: TGTGCCAGCAGCCAGGGACTAGCGGTAACCACAGATACGCAGTATTTT. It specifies CASSQGLAVTTDTQYF.

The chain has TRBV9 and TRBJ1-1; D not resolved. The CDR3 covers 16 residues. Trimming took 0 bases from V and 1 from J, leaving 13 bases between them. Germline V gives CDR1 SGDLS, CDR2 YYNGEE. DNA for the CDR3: TGTGCCAGCAGCGTAGGGGTAATGGCTACGAACACTGAAGCTTTCTTT. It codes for CASSVGVMATNTEAFF.

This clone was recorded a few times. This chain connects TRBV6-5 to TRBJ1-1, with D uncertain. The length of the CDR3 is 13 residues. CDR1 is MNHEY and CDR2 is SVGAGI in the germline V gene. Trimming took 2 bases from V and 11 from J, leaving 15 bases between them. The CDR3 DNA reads TGTGCCAGCAGTTACGATTCTAGGGCTGCGGCTTTCTTT. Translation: CASSYDSRAAAFF.

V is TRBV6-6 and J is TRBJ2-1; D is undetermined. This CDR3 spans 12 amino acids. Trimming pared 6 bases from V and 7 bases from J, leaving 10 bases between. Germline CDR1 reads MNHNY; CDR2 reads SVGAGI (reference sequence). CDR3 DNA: TGTGCCAGCAGACCAGGACCTAATGAGCAGTTCTTC. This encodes CASRPGPNEQFF.

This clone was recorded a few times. CDR3: CSVEGRRYEQYF. The CDR3 region has the DNA TGCAGCGTTGAAGGACGCCGCTACGAGCAGTACTTC. The V and J genes are TRBV29-1 and TRBJ2-7; D unresolved. V lost 1 base to trimming and J lost 3 bases, with 7 bases between them. Per germline, CDR1 SQVTM and CDR2 ANQGSEA. The CDR3 is made up of 12 amino acids.